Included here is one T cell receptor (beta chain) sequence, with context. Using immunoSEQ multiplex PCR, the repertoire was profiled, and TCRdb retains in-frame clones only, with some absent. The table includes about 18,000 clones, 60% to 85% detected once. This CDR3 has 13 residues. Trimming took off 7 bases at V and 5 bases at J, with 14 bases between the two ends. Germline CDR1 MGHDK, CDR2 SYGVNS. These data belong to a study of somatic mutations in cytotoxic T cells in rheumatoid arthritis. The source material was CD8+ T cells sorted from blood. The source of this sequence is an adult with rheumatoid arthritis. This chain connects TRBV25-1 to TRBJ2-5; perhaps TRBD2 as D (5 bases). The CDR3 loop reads CASNPSGSETQYF. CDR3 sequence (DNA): TGTGCCAGCAACCCCTCGGGGAGCGAGACCCAGTACTTC.